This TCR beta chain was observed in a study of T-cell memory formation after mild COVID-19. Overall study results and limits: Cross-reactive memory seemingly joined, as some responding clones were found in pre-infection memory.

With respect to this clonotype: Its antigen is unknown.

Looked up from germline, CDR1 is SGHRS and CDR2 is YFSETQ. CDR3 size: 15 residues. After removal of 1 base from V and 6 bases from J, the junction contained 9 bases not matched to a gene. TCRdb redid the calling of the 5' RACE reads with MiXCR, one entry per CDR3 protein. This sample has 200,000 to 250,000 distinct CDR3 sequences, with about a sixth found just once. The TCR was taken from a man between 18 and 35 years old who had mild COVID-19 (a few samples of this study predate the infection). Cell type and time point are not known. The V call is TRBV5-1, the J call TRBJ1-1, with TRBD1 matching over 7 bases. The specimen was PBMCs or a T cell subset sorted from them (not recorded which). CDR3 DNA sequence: TGCGCCAGCAGCTTGATGGCAGGGGGTCCGGCTGAAGCTTTCTTT. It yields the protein CASSLMAGGPAEAFF.